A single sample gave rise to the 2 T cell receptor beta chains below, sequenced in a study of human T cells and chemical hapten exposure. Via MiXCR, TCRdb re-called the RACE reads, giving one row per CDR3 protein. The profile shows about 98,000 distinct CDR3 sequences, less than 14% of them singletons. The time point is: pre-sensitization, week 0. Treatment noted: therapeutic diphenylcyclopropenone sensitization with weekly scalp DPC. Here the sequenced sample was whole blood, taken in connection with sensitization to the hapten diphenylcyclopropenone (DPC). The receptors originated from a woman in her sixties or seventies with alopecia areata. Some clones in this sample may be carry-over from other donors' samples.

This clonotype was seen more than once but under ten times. CDR3 sequence reads: CASSSPGQRNYEQYF. DNA of the CDR3: TGTGCCAGCAGCTCCCCCGGACAGAGAAACTACGAGCAGTACTTC. This chain uses TRBV7-6 with TRBJ2-7; TRBD1 is a possible D gene (6 bases). This CDR3 has 15 residues. Germline values: CDR1 SGHVS, CDR2 FNYEAQ. Trimming removed 4 bases from V and 3 bases from J, with 16 bases in between.

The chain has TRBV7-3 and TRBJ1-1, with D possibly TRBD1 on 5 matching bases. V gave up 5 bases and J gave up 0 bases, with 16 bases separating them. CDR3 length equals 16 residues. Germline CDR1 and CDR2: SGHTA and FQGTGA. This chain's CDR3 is CASSPAPGLMNTEAFF. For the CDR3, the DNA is TGTGCCAGCAGCCCAGCCCCGGGACTCATGAACACTGAAGCTTTCTTT. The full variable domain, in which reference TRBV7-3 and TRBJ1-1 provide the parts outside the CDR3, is GAGVSQTPSNKVTEKGKYVELRCDPISGHTALYWYRQSLGQGPEFLIYFQGTGAADDSGLPNDRFFAVRPEGSVSTLKIQRTERGDSAVYLCASSPAPGLMNTEAFFGQGTRLTVV.